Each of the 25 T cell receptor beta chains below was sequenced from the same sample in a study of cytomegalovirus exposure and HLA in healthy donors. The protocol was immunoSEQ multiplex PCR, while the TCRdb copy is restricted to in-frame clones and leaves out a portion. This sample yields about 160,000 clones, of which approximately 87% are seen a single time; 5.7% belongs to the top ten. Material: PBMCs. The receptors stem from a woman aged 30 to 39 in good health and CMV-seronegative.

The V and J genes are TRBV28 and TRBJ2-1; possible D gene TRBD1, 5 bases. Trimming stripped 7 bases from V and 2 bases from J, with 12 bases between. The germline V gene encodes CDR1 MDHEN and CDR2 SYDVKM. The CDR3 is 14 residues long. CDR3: CASTDSQTYNEQFF. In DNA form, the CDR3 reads TGTGCCAGCACCGACAGTCAGACCTACAATGAGCAGTTCTTC.

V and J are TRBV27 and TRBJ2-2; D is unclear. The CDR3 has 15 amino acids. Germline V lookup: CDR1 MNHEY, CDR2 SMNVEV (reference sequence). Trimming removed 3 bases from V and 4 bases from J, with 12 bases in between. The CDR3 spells CASSLSRVGTGELFF. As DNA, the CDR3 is TGTGCCAGCAGTTTGTCTCGGGTGGGCACCGGGGAGCTGTTTTTT.

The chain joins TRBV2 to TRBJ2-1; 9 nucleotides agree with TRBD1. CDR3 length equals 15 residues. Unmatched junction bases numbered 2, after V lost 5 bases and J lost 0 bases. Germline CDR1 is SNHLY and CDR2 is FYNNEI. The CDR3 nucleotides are TGTGCCAGCAGTTCGGACAGGGGCTCCTACAATGAGCAGTTCTTC. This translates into CASSSDRGSYNEQFF.

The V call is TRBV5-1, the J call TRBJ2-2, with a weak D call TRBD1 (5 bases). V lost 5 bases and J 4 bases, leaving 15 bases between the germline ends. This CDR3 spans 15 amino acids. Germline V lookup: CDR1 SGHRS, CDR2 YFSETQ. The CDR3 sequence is CASSYNTGATGELFF. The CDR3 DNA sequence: TGCGCCAGCAGTTATAACACTGGGGCCACCGGGGAGCTGTTTTTT.

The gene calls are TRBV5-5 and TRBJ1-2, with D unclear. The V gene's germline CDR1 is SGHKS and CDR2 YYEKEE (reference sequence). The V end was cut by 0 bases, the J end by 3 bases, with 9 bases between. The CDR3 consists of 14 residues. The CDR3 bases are TGTGCCAGCAGCTTGGTGCAGGTCGACTATGGCTACACCTTC. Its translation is CASSLVQVDYGYTF.

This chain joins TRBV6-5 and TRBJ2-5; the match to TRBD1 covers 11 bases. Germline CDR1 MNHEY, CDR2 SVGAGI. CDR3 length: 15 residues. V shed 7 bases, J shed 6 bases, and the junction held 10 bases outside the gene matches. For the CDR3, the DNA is TGTGCCAGCAACCCTGGGACAGGGGGTTGGAAGACCCAGTACTTC. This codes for CASNPGTGGWKTQYF.

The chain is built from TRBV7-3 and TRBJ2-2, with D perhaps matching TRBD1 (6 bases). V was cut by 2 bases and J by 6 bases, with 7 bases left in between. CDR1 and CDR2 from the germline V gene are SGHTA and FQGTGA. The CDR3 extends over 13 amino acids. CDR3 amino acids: CASSLSGAGELFF. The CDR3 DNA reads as TGTGCCAGCAGCTTATCAGGGGCCGGGGAGCTGTTTTTT.

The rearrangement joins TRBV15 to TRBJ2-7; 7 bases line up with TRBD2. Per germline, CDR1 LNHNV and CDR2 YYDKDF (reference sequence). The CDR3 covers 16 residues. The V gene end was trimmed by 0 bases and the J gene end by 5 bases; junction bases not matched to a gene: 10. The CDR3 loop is CATSRDAGESVDEQYF. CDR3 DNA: TGTGCCACCAGCAGAGACGCGGGAGAGTCTGTAGACGAGCAGTACTTC.

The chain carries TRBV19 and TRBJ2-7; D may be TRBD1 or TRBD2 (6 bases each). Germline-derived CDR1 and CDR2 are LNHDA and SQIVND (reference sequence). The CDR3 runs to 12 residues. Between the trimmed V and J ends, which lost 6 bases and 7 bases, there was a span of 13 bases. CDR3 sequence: CASSGGEQEQYF. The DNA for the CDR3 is TGTGCCAGTAGCGGGGGCGAGCAAGAGCAGTACTTC.

The CDR3 DNA follows: TGCAGCGTTGATCAGGGGTACGAGCAGTACTTC. Protein: CSVDQGYEQYF. V gene TRBV29-1 combines with J gene TRBJ2-7, with a possible D match to TRBD1 (6 bases). The CDR3 sequence is 11 residues long. Germline assignment: CDR1 SQVTM and CDR2 ANQGSEA. Trimming pared 3 bases from V and 4 bases from J, leaving 7 bases between.

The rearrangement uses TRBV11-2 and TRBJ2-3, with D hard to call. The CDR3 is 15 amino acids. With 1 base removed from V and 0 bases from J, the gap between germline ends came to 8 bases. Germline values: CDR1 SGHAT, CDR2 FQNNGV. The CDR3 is CASSLGSLSTDTQYF. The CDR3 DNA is TGTGCCAGCAGCTTAGGCAGTCTTAGCACAGATACGCAGTATTTT. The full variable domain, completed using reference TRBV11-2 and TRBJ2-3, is EAGVAQSPRYKIIEKRQSVAFWCNPISGHATLYWYQQILGQGPKLLIQFQNNGVVDDSQLPKDRFSAERLKGVDSTLKIQPAKLEDSAVYLCASSLGSLSTDTQYFGPGTRLTVL.

The CDR3 nucleotides read TGTGCCAGCAGCGTGGAACAGACCTCCTACAATGAGCAGTTCTTC. This codes for CASSVEQTSYNEQFF. The J gene is TRBJ2-1, the V gene TRBV9; no reliable D call. Trimming took off 2 bases at V and 0 bases at J, with 9 bases between the two ends. Germline-derived CDR1 and CDR2 are SGDLS and YYNGEE. The CDR3 sequence is 15 residues long.

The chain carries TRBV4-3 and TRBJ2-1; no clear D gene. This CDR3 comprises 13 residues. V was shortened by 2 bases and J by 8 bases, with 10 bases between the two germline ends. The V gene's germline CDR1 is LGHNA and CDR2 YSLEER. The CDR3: CASSQQAPDEQFF. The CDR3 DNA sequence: TGCGCCAGCAGCCAACAGGCACCCGATGAGCAGTTCTTC.

The CDR3 DNA sequence: TGTGCCTGGAGTGTGTGGGGGGCAGATCTCTATGGCTACACCTTC. This gives the protein CAWSVWGADLYGYTF. The chain uses TRBV30 and TRBJ1-2, with D possibly TRBD1 on 6 matching bases. The germline CDR1 and CDR2 sequences are GTSNPN and SVGIG (reference sequence). The CDR3 length is 15 residues. V shed 0 bases and J shed 4 bases, with 15 bases lying between them.

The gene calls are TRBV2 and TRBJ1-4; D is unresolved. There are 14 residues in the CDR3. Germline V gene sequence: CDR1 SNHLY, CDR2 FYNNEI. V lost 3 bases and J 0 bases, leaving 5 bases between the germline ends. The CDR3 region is CASSEEATNEKLFF. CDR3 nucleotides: TGTGCCAGCAGTGAGGAAGCAACTAATGAAAAACTGTTTTTT.

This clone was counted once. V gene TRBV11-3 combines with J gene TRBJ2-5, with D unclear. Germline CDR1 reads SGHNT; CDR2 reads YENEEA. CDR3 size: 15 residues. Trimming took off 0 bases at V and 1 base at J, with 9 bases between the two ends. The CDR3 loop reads CASSLETAIQETQYF. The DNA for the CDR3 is TGTGCCAGCAGCTTAGAAACAGCGATCCAAGAGACCCAGTACTTC.

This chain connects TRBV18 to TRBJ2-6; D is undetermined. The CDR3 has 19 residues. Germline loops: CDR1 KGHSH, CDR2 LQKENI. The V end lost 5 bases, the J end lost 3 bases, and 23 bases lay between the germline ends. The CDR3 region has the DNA TGTGCCAGCTCATCGAGGAAGCAAGCGATGAGGAGTGGGGCCAACGTCCTGACTTTC. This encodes CASSSRKQAMRSGANVLTF.

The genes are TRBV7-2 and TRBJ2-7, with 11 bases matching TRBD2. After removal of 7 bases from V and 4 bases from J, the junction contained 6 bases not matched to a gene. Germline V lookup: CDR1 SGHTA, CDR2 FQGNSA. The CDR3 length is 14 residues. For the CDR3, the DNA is TGTGCCAGCACCCAGGGACTAGCGGATTACGAGCAGTACTTC. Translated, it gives CASTQGLADYEQYF.

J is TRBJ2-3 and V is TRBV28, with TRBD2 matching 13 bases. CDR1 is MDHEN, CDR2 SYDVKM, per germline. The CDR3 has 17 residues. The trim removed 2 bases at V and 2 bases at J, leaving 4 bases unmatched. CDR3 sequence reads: CASSLLGLAGFTDTQYF. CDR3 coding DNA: TGTGCCAGCAGTTTACTGGGACTAGCGGGATTCACAGATACGCAGTATTTT.

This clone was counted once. CDR3 sequence reads: CASSSGTGAIEQFF. CDR3 in DNA: TGTGCCAGCAGTTCCGGGACAGGGGCGATTGAGCAGTTCTTC. V gene TRBV6-5 combines with J gene TRBJ2-1; 10 nucleotides line up with TRBD1. Germline V gene data show CDR1 as MNHEY and CDR2 as SVGAGI. The CDR3 runs to 14 residues. V lost 4 bases to trimming and J lost 9 bases; unmatched junction nucleotides: 6.

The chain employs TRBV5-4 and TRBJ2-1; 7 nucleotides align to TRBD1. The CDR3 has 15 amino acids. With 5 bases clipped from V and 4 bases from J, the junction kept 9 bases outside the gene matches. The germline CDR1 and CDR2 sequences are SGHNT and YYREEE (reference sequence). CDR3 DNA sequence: TGTGCCAGCAGTCCCGGGACAGACCCTTACAATGAGCAGTTCTTC. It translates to CASSPGTDPYNEQFF.

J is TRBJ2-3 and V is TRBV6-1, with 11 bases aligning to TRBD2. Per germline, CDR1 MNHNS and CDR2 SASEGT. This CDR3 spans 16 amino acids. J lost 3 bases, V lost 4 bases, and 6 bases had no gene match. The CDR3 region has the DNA TGTGCCAGCAGTGGAACTAGCGGGAGTGTAACAGATACGCAGTATTTT. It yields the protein CASSGTSGSVTDTQYF.

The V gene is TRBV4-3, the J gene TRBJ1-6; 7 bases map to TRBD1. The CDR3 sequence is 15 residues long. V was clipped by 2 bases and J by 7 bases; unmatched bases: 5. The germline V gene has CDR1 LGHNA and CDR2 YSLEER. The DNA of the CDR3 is TGCGCCAGCAGCCAATCGGCAGGGGGGAATTCACCCCTCCACTTT. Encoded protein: CASSQSAGGNSPLHF.

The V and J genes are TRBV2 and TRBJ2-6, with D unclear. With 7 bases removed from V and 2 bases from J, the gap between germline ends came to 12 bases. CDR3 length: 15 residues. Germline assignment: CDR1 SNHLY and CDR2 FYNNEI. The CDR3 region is CASTRAGAGANVLTF. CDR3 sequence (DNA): TGTGCCAGCACTAGAGCTGGGGCTGGGGCCAACGTCCTGACTTTC.

CDR3: CASSYSILITDNEQFF. Here the CDR3 DNA reads TGTGCCAGCAGTTACTCGATCCTTATTACGGACAATGAGCAGTTCTTC. The chain employs TRBV6-5 and TRBJ2-1; D gene uncertain. V was cut by 0 bases and J by 5 bases, with 14 bases left in between. Germline values: CDR1 MNHEY, CDR2 SVGAGI. The CDR3 sequence is 16 residues long.